This is a list of T cell receptor beta chains from one sample in a study of early T cells in non-severe SARS-CoV-2 infection. TCRdb fed the 5' RACE reads into MiXCR, producing one record per CDR3 protein. The sample includes 69,000 or so distinct CDR3 sequences, 13% of them seen just once. Sequencing was done on a sample of whole blood. Receptors were obtained from an adult who was a healthcare worker with PCR-confirmed SARS-CoV-2 infection or an uninfected control (not recorded which). The conserved cysteine and the conserved F or W are not part of the CDR3 here. D genes are given only for firm matches.

TRBJ1-1	NA	TRBV6-2/TRBV6-3	ASSYSATFTEAF
TRBJ2-7	NA	TRBV24-1	ATSDYRVSSEQY
TRBJ2-5	TRBD2	TRBV29-1	SGGLADAIGTQY
TRBJ2-1	NA	TRBV3-1	ASSQPGVYWQF
TRBJ2-2	NA	TRBV28	ASCTGWGELF
TRBJ2-3	NA	TRBV9	ASSVSGPPTDTQY
TRBJ2-7	NA	TRBV20-1	SANSNREEQY
TRBJ2-7	TRBD1	TRBV7-9	ASSSTGVYEQY
TRBJ1-6	NA	TRBV12-2	ASRLAQGTNSPLH
TRBJ2-1	TRBD2	TRBV25-1	ASSGTSGGAEQF
TRBJ2-3	NA	TRBV18	ASSPRGDHSTDTQY
TRBJ2-1	TRBD1	TRBV3-1	ASSGQGSYNEQF
TRBJ1-4	NA	TRBV30	AWSVTGRLPNEKLF
TRBJ1-4	TRBD1	TRBV30	AWSRGQGGEKLF
TRBJ2-7	NA	TRBV29-1	SAGTGSYEQY
TRBJ2-1	NA	TRBV7-6	ASSLGAGPLSSYNEQF
TRBJ1-2	NA	TRBV9	ASSAGHGYT
TRBJ2-2	NA	TRBV28	ASSFRRELF
TRBJ2-7	TRBD1	TRBV7-6	ASSPGTGYEQY
TRBJ2-4	NA	TRBV24-1	ATSQGGNIQY
TRBJ1-2	TRBD1	TRBV20-1	SARGQGPNYGYT
TRBJ2-3	NA	TRBV29-1	SVIVVTSTDTQY
TRBJ2-7	TRBD2	TRBV6-1	ASRSLAAYEQY
TRBJ2-3	TRBD2	TRBV20-1	SASDPGLAGGRTDTQY
TRBJ2-5	NA	TRBV5-1	ASSGFGGETQY
TRBJ2-1	TRBD2	TRBV20-1	SARTSYEQF
TRBJ2-1	TRBD1	TRBV5-1	ASSFQGADKQF
TRBJ2-5	NA	TRBV2	ASNGGRETQY
TRBJ2-3	TRBD2	TRBV4-3	ASSQVGGADTQY
TRBJ1-2	NA	TRBV6-1	ASSEEGYRTGYT
TRBJ2-3	TRBD2	TRBV5-4	ASSRSGGVLVDTQY
TRBJ2-2	TRBD2	TRBV3-1	ASSQVGGSAGELF
TRBJ2-3	NA	TRBV7-6	ASSLADGSTDTQY
TRBJ2-1	NA	TRBV29-1	SASPSGREQF
TRBJ2-3	NA	TRBV21-1	ASSPRPNGDTQY
TRBJ1-6	NA	TRBV20-1	SARVLQGPDSPLH
TRBJ2-7	NA	TRBV20-1	SAELGSEQY